These 2 T cell receptor beta chains were sequenced from one sample in a study of CXCR3-negative and CXCR3-positive naive CD8 T cells. Libraries were UMI-labeled 5' RACE TRB cDNA. TCRdb re-called the 5' RACE reads and shows each CDR3 protein once, DNA omitted. This sample's table reports around 48,000 distinct CDR3 sequences. The sequenced sample consisted of memory CD8+ T cells from blood. These receptors were taken from a human donor in good health. Some clones in this sample may be carry-over from other donors' samples.

This chain joins TRBV7-9 and TRBJ2-1; the TCRdb D gene call, TRBD2, has no DNA to confirm it. The germline gives CDR1 SEHNR, CDR2 FQNEAQ (reference sequence). This CDR3 is built from 16 residues. CDR3: CASSPPSGRMYNEQFF.

The gene calls are TRBV7-9 and TRBJ2-7; TCRdb outputs TRBD1, but without DNA this stays unchecked. CDR1 is SEHNR and CDR2 is FQNEAQ in the germline V gene (reference sequence). This CDR3 comprises 16 residues. CDR3 amino acids: CASSPSRDSISYEQYF.